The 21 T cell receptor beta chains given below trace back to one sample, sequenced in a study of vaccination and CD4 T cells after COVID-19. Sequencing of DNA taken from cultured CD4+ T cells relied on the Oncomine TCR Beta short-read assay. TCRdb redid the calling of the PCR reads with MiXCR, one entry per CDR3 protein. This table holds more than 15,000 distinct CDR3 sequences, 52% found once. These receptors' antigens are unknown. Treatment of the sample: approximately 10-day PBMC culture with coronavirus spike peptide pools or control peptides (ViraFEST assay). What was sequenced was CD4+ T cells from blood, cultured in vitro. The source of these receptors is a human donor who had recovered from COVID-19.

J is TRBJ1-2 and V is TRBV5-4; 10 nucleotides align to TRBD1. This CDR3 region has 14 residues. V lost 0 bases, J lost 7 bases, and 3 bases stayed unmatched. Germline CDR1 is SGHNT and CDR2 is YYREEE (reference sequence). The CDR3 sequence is CASSLGQGASGYTF. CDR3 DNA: TGTGCCAGCAGCTTGGGACAGGGGGCGAGTGGCTACACCTTC.

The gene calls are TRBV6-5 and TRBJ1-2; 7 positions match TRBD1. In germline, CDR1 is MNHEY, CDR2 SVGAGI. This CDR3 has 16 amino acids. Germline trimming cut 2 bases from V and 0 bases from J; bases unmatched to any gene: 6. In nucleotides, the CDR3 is TGTGCCAGCAGTTACGAAGGGACAGCCGCTAACTATGGCTACACCTTC. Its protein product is CASSYEGTAANYGYTF.

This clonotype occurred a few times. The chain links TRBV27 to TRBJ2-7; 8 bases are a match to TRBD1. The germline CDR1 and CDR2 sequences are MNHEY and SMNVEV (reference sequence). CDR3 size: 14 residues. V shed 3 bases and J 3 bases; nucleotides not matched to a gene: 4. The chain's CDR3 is CASSFGTGVYEQYF. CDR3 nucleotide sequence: TGTGCCAGCAGTTTCGGGACAGGAGTCTACGAGCAGTACTTC.

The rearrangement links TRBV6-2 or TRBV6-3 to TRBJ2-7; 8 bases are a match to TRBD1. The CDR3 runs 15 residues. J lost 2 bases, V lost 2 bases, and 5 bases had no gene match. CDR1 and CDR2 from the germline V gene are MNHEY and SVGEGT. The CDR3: CASSYATGVPYEQYF. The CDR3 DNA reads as TGTGCCAGCAGTTACGCGACAGGGGTACCCTACGAGCAGTACTTC.

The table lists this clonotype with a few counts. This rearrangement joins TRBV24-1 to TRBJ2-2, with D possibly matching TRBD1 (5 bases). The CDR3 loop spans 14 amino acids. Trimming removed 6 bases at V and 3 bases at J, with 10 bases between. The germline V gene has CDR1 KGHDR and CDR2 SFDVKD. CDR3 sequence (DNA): TGTGCCACCAGTCGGCAGGGTGACACCGGGGAGCTGTTTTTT. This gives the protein CATSRQGDTGELFF.

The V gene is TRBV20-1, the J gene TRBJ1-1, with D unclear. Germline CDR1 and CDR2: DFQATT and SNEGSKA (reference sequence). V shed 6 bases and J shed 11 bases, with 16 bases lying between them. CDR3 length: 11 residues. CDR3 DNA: TGCAGTGCCCTCTTGAGGGTCGGGGCTTTCTTT. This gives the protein CSALLRVGAFF.

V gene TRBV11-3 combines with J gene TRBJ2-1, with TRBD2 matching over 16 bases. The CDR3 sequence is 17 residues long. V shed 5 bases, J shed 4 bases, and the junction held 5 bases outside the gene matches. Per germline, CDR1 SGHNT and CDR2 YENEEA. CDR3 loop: CASSPGLAGGRYNEQFF. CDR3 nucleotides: TGTGCCAGCAGCCCGGGACTAGCGGGAGGGCGGTACAATGAGCAGTTCTTC.

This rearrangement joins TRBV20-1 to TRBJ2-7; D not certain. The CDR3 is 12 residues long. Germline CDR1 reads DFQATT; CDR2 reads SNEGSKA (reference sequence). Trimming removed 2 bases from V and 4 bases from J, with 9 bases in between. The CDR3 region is CSARPGRYEQYF. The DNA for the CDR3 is TGCAGTGCTAGACCAGGCAGGTACGAGCAGTACTTC.

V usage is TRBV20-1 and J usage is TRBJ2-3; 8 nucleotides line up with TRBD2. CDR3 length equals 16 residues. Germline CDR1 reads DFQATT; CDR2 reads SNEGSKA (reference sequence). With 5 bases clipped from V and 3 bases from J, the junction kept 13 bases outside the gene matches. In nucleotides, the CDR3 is TGCAGTGCTCCTCGGGGGGGCCGATCGGCAACAGATACGCAGTATTTT. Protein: CSAPRGGRSATDTQYF.

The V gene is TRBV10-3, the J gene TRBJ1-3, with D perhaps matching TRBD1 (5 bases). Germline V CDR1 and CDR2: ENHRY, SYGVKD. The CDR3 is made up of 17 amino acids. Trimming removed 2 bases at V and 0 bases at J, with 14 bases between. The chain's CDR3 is CAISEPARQISGNTIYF. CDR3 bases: TGTGCCATCAGTGAGCCCGCTCGACAGATCTCTGGAAACACCATATATTTT.

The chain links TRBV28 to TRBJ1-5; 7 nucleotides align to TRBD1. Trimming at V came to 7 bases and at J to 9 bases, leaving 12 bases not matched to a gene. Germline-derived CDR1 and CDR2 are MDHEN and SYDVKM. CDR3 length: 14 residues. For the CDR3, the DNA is TGTGCCAGCATCAGAGACAGGGCGAGGAGGCCCCAGCATTTT. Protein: CASIRDRARRPQHF.

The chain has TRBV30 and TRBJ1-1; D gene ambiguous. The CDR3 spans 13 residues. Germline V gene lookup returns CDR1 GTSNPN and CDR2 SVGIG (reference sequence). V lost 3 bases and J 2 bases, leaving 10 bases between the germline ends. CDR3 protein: CAWSRTGNTEAFF. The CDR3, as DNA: TGTGCCTGGAGCCGGACGGGAAACACTGAAGCTTTCTTT. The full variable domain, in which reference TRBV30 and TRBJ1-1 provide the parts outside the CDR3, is SQTIHQWPATLVQPVGSPLSLECTVEGTSNPNLYWYRQAAGRGLQLLFYSVGIGQISSEVPQNLSASRPQDRQFILSSKKLLLSDSGFYLCAWSRTGNTEAFFGQGTRLTVV.

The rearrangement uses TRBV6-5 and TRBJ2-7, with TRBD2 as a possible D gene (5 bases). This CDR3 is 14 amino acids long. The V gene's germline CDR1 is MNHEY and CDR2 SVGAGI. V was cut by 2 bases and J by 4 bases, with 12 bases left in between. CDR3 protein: CASSYSGIRYEQYF. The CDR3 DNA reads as TGTGCCAGCAGTTACAGCGGCATCCGTTACGAGCAGTACTTC.

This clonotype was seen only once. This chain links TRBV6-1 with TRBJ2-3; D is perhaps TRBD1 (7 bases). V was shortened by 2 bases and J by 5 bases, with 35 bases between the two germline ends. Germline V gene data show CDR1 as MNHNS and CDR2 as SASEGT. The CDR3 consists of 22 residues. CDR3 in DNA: TGTGCCAGCAGTGAAAATTGGGGGACGCGACAGGGACTTAGGAGGCGAATAGATACGCAGTATTTT. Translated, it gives CASSENWGTRQGLRRRIDTQYF.

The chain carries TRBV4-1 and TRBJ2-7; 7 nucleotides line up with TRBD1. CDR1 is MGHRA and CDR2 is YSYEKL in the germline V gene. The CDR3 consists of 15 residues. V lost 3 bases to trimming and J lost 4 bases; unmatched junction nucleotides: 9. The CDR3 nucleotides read TGCGCCAGCAGCCACCCAGACAGGGACCGATACGAGCAGTACTTC. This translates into CASSHPDRDRYEQYF.

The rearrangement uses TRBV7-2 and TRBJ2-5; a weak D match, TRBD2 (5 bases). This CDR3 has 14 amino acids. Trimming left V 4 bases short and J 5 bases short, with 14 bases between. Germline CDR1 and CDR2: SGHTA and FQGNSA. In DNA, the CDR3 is TGTGCCAGCAGCTCCCGGCGGACGGGGGAGACCCAGTACTTC. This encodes CASSSRRTGETQYF.

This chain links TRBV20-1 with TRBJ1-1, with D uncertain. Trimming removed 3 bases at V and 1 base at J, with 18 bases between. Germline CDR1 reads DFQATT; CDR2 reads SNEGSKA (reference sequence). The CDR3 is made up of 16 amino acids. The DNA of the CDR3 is TGCAGTGCTAGGACGATGAGTACCGCCCGGAACACTGAAGCTTTCTTT. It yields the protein CSARTMSTARNTEAFF.

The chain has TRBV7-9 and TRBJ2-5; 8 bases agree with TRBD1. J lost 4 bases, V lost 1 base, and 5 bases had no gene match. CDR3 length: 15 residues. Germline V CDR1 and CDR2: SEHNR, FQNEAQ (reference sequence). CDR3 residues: CASSLGTGRGETQYF. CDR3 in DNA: TGTGCCAGCAGCTTAGGGACAGGGCGGGGAGAGACCCAGTACTTC.

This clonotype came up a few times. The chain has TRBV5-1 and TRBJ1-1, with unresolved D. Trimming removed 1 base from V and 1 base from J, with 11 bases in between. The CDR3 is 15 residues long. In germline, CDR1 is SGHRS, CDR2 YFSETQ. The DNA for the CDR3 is TGCGCCAGCAGCTTGTCTGGGGAGGGGAACACTGAAGCTTTCTTT. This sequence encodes CASSLSGEGNTEAFF.

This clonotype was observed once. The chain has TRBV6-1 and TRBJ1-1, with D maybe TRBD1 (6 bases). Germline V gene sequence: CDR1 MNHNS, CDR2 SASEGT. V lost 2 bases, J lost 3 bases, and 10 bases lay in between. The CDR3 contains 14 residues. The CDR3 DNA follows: TGTGCCAGCAGTGAACAGGGGTCCTACACTGAAGCTTTCTTT. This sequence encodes CASSEQGSYTEAFF.

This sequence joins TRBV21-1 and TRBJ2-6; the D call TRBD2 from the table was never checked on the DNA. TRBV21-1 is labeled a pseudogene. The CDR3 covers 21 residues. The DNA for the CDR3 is TGTGCCAGCAGCAAAGAGACGGGAGGGGCGGGGAGGGGCTCTGGGGCCAACGTCCTGACTTTC. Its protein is CASSKETGGAGRGSGANVLTF.